Shown below are 9 T cell receptor beta chains from a single sample sequenced in a study of long-term antiretroviral therapy in people with HIV. A v3.0 immunoSEQ assay was performed at survey level. This table comes from immunoSEQ multiplex PCR, and its TCRdb copy is limited to in-frame clones, with some not included. The top ten hold approximately 4.8% of the sample, which has over 20,000 clones, more than 70% seen once. Here the sequenced sample was unsorted PBMCs, taken 3 years after starting antiretroviral therapy. These TCRs come from a man younger than 35 with HIV.

The rearrangement joins TRBV5-1 to TRBJ1-3; no definite D call. Germline lookup yields CDR1 SGHRS and CDR2 YFSETQ. The length of the CDR3 is 14 residues. The V and J ends lost 2 bases and 4 bases respectively, with 10 bases between them. CDR3 sequence reads: CASSFGDDGNTIYF. The CDR3 DNA reads TGCGCCAGCAGCTTTGGGGATGACGGAAACACCATATATTTT.

The chain links TRBV6-6 to TRBJ2-7; the D is unclear. The CDR3 contains 11 residues. The V end lost 8 bases, the J end lost 3 bases, and 8 bases lay between the germline ends. CDR1 MNHNY and CDR2 SVGAGI come from the germline V gene (reference sequence). The CDR3 is CASRQDYEQYV. CDR3 DNA: TGTGCCAGCCGTCAGGACTACGAGCAGTACGTC.

The J gene is TRBJ1-4, the V gene TRBV2; the D gene is possibly TRBD1 (6 bases). The V gene's germline CDR1 is SNHLY and CDR2 FYNNEI. V lost 0 bases and J 12 bases, leaving 11 bases between the germline ends. This CDR3 has 13 amino acids. The CDR3 sequence is CASSEAGRTELFF. CDR3 DNA sequence: TGTGCCAGCAGTGAAGCAGGACGGACAGAACTGTTTTTT.

Written as DNA, the CDR3 is TGCAGCGCGCCGGTCCCATACAGCACCGGGGAGCTGTTTTTT. It codes for CSAPVPYSTGELFF. The chain joins TRBV29-1 to TRBJ2-2; D not certain. CDR3 length: 14 amino acids. The V gene lost 7 bases and the J gene lost 4 bases, with 16 bases spanning the gap. In germline, CDR1 is SQVTM, CDR2 ANQGSEA.

The chain uses TRBV2 and TRBJ1-5; maybe TRBD1 (5 bases). V lost 6 bases and J lost 5, with 14 bases in between. The CDR3 runs to 14 residues. The germline V gene encodes CDR1 SNHLY and CDR2 FYNNEI. Here the CDR3 DNA reads TGTGCCAGCAGGGAGGGACCGGACTATCAGCCCCAGCATTTT. Translation: CASREGPDYQPQHF.

The rearrangement uses TRBV13 and TRBJ2-1; D not certain. The CDR3 length is 15 residues. CDR1 PRHDT and CDR2 FYEKMQ come from the germline V gene (reference sequence). V lost 4 bases to trimming and J lost 4 bases, with 14 bases between them. This CDR3 is CASSSNALPYNEQFF. Here the CDR3 DNA reads TGTGCCAGCAGCTCGAACGCTCTCCCGTACAATGAGCAGTTCTTC.

The chain recombines TRBV6-1 with TRBJ1-5; unclear D gene. Germline V gene lookup returns CDR1 MNHNS and CDR2 SASEGT. V dropped 3 bases and J dropped 8 bases, with 17 bases sitting between them. The CDR3 sequence is 15 residues long. This CDR3 reads CASSDSDGRPEPQHF. CDR3 sequence (DNA): TGTGCCAGCAGTGATTCGGACGGAAGGCCTGAGCCCCAGCATTTT.

The CDR3 region is CASSFASGNTIYF. CDR3 in DNA: TGTGCCAGCAGCTTTGCCTCTGGAAACACCATATATTTT. This chain connects TRBV5-5 to TRBJ1-3; D gene unclear. CDR3 length: 13 amino acids. The germline V gene has CDR1 SGHKS and CDR2 YYEKEE (reference sequence). Trimming removed 2 bases from V and 0 bases from J, with 3 bases in between.

J is TRBJ2-2 and V is TRBV14; weak D call: TRBD2 (6 bases). V lost 2 bases to trimming and J lost 5 bases, with 9 bases between them. This CDR3 has 14 amino acids. Germline loops: CDR1 SGHDN, CDR2 FVKESK. CDR3 nucleotide sequence: TGTGCCAGCAGCCAACGGGGGAGAACCGGGGAGCTGTTTTTT. Protein sequence: CASSQRGRTGELFF.